One and the same sample provided the 4 T cell receptor beta chains below, sequenced in a study of T cell responses to AZD1222 COVID-19 vaccine. Data came from immunoSEQ multiplex PCR; TCRdb stores just in-frame clones and leaves some out. The data show 150,000 to 180,000 clones, roughly 90% seen once. Sequencing used peripheral blood, obtained on day 0 of AZD1222 vaccination. The origin of the receptors is an adult in good health.

This rearrangement joins TRBV24-1 to TRBJ1-2; D call uncertain. The germline V gene has CDR1 KGHDR and CDR2 SFDVKD. V shed 5 bases and J shed 2 bases, with 5 bases lying between them. The CDR3 totals 12 residues. The DNA for the CDR3 is TGTGCCACCAGTGGAGGGAACTATGGCTACACCTTC. This translates into CATSGGNYGYTF.

This clone was detected a few times. The chain is built from TRBV7-6 and TRBJ2-2; D gene uncertain. V lost 1 base and J lost 6, with 12 bases in between. CDR1 and CDR2 (germline): SGHVS, FNYEAQ. The CDR3 spans 15 residues. The CDR3, as DNA: TGTGCCAGCAGCTTAGGGGGAAGCGCGGCCGGGGAGCTGTTTTTT. This translates into CASSLGGSAAGELFF.

This chain joins TRBV2 and TRBJ1-1; maybe TRBD1 (5 bases). Germline V gene data show CDR1 as SNHLY and CDR2 as FYNNEI. Between the trimmed V and J ends, which lost 4 bases and 5 bases, there was a span of 11 bases. CDR3 length equals 13 residues. In nucleotides, the CDR3 is TGTGCCAGCAGTGGGTGGGGGAGGACTGAAGCTTTCTTT. Translation gives CASSGWGRTEAFF.

The rearrangement links TRBV4-2 to TRBJ1-6; D is possibly TRBD1 (6 bases). Germline CDR1 LGHNA, CDR2 YNFKEQ. This CDR3 has 18 residues. V gave up 1 base and J gave up 1 base, with 14 bases separating them. The CDR3 nucleotides read TGTGCCAGCAGCCAAGTCCGCGGGGGGCGTTCCTATAATTCACCCCTCCACTTT. Its protein product is CASSQVRGGRSYNSPLHF.